Listed here are 8 T cell receptor beta chains from one sample, sequenced in a study of Ad26.COV2.S vaccination and SARS-CoV-2 variants. Profiled with immunoSEQ multiplex PCR; TCRdb holds only in-frame clones, not every one. Of about 480,000 clones in the sample, approximately 88% are singletons; the top ten hold 9.5% to 15%. Treatment noted: some 19 received Ad26.COV2.S at low or high dose, single or two shots; about 5 received placebo; per-sample allocation not given. Samples came from day 63 after the first vaccine or placebo injection. The sequencing here drew on peripheral blood, taken in a trial of Ad26.COV2.S vaccine versus placebo. The receptors were sampled from a person aged 18-60 years who received the Ad26.COV2.S COVID-19 vaccine or a placebo.

On this clone: The sample contains more than one DNA sequence encoding this CDR3. V is TRBV5-1 and J is TRBJ1-4; D is uncertain. The germline V and J ends were trimmed by 0 bases and 1 base, with 4 bases remaining between them. This CDR3 is 14 amino acids long. CDR1 and CDR2 (germline): SGHRS, YFSETQ. The CDR3 DNA follows: TGCGCCAGCAGCTTGGCTGGAACTAATGAAAAACTGTTTTTT. It codes for CASSLAGTNEKLFF. Drawing the rest from reference TRBV5-1 and TRBJ1-4, the complete variable domain is KAGVTQTPRYLIKTRGQQVTLSCSPISGHRSVSWYQQTPGQGLQFLFEYFSETQRNKGNFPGRFSGRQFSNSRSEMNVSTLELGDSALYLCASSLAGTNEKLFFGSGTQLSVL.

The genes are TRBV28 and TRBJ1-1, with TRBD1 as a possible D gene (6 bases). This CDR3 comprises 15 residues. CDR1 is MDHEN, CDR2 SYDVKM, per germline. V lost 6 bases to trimming and J lost 1 base, with 15 bases between them. CDR3 DNA: TGTGCCAGCAGCCCCCCCGGGACAACGAACACTGAAGCTTTCTTT. Amino acid sequence: CASSPPGTTNTEAFF.

Turning to this clone: Different DNA sequences within this sample yield the same CDR3. The J gene is TRBJ2-6, the V gene TRBV19; D unclear. CDR1 LNHDA and CDR2 SQIVND come from the germline V gene (reference sequence). The CDR3 spans 13 residues. V was clipped by 6 bases and J by 0 bases, with 3 bases between them. In DNA form, the CDR3 reads TGTGCCAGTAGGTCCTCTGGGGCCAACGTCCTGACTTTC. It codes for CASRSSGANVLTF.

The genes are TRBV27 and TRBJ1-6; D is uncertain. Germline CDR1 reads MNHEY; CDR2 reads SMNVEV (reference sequence). The V end was cut by 6 bases, the J end by 8 bases, with 20 bases between. CDR3 size: 16 residues. CDR3 nucleotides: TGTGCCAGCAGCCCAATCCGGCCAGTAAGGGATTCACCCCTCCACTTT. Amino acids: CASSPIRPVRDSPLHF.

The chain recombines TRBV9 with TRBJ2-3; 11 bases are a match to TRBD2. CDR1 and CDR2 (germline): SGDLS, YYNGEE. The CDR3 loop spans 17 amino acids. V trimming: 3 bases; J trimming: 7 bases; junction bases outside the gene matches: 13. The CDR3 reads CASSGGGPLAGVNTQYF. DNA of the CDR3: TGTGCCAGCAGCGGAGGGGGCCCACTAGCGGGAGTGAATACGCAGTATTTT.

The chain combines TRBV28 with TRBJ2-1; D is unresolved. CDR1 is MDHEN, CDR2 SYDVKM, per germline. V lost 3 bases to trimming and J lost 9 bases, with 3 bases between them. The CDR3 consists of 10 residues. CDR3 nucleotides: TGTGCCAGCAGTTTCGCTGAGCAGTTCTTC. It codes for CASSFAEQFF.

The chain employs TRBV9 and TRBJ2-1, with 7 bases matching TRBD1. The CDR3 spans 20 residues. V dropped 0 bases and J dropped 0; count of bases not matched to a gene: 15. Germline V gene data show CDR1 as SGDLS and CDR2 as YYNGEE. Written as DNA, the CDR3 is TGTGCCAGCAGCGTAGGGCCGGGACAGACCCAATGGGGCTCCTACAATGAGCAGTTCTTC. This translates into CASSVGPGQTQWGSYNEQFF.

This clone was counted a single time. The gene calls are TRBV7-6 and TRBJ2-1; 7 bases match TRBD2. With V trimmed by 1 base and J by 10 bases, 16 bases remained unmatched. Germline values: CDR1 SGHVS, CDR2 FNYEAQ. This CDR3 comprises 17 residues. Here the CDR3 reads CASSLGGTSYPRGEQFF. CDR3 nucleotide sequence: TGTGCCAGCAGCTTAGGTGGCACCTCATATCCGCGGGGGGAGCAGTTCTTC.